Shown below are 8 T cell receptor beta chains from a single sample sequenced in a study of T cell changes during pregnancy in multiple sclerosis. Clones were sequenced by immunoSEQ multiplex PCR, and TCRdb holds only the in-frame ones, with some missing. The sample has around 100,000 clones, roughly nine tenths seen once. This sample comprised peripheral blood, obtained in the second trimester of pregnancy. The source of these receptors is a female donor in good health, enrolled as a control in a pregnancy study.

This clone was recorded once. The gene calls are TRBV2 and TRBJ1-2; a possible D gene is TRBD1 (6 bases). The CDR3 length is 15 residues. The germline gives CDR1 SNHLY, CDR2 FYNNEI. Trimming pared 3 bases from V and 6 bases from J, leaving 17 bases between. The CDR3 protein is CASSEGGQKENGYTF. Written as DNA, the CDR3 is TGTGCCAGCAGTGAGGGGGGGCAGAAAGAGAATGGCTACACCTTC.

The chain is built from TRBV11-2 and TRBJ1-5; 7 nucleotides line up with TRBD1. V was pared by 2 bases and J by 7 bases, with 5 bases of the junction left unmatched. Germline loops: CDR1 SGHAT, CDR2 FQNNGV. The CDR3 length is 14 residues. CDR3: CASSLQGGKQPQHF. CDR3 coding DNA: TGTGCCAGCAGCTTACAGGGGGGAAAACAGCCCCAGCATTTT.

The chain combines TRBV6-6 with TRBJ1-1; no clear D. Germline V gene sequence: CDR1 MNHNY, CDR2 SVGAGI (reference sequence). V was cut by 6 bases and J by 1 base, with 12 bases left in between. The CDR3 sequence is 14 residues long. For the CDR3, the DNA is TGTGCCAGCAGGTTTCCGGGGTCGAACACTGAAGCTTTCTTT. The encoded protein is CASRFPGSNTEAFF.

The chain's CDR3 is CASSYGQGMGEQYF. The CDR3 bases are TGTGCCAGCAGTTACGGCCAGGGGATGGGCGAGCAGTACTTC. The gene calls are TRBV6-5 and TRBJ2-7, with D perhaps TRBD1 (6 bases). This CDR3 is 14 amino acids long. Germline CDR1 and CDR2: MNHEY and SVGAGI. Between the trimmed V and J ends, which lost 2 bases and 6 bases, there was a span of 14 bases.

The chain employs TRBV19 and TRBJ1-5; D gene uncertain. This CDR3 contains 12 residues. Trimming removed 5 bases from V and 6 bases from J, with 8 bases in between. CDR1 is LNHDA and CDR2 is SQIVND in the germline V gene (reference sequence). CDR3 sequence (DNA): TGTGCCAGTAGTTTGGTTAGTCAGCCCCAGCATTTT. As protein: CASSLVSQPQHF.

The V gene is TRBV6-5, the J gene TRBJ1-1; 12 bases fit TRBD1. This CDR3 is built from 15 residues. Germline V gives CDR1 MNHEY, CDR2 SVGAGI. V lost 3 bases to trimming and J lost 4 bases; unmatched junction nucleotides: 3. CDR3 loop: CASSYPGQGATEAFF. As DNA, the CDR3 is TGTGCCAGCAGTTATCCGGGACAGGGGGCCACTGAAGCTTTCTTT.

A single count supports this clone. This sequence joins TRBV7-9 and TRBJ1-4, with 8 bases matching TRBD1. The CDR3 covers 15 residues. CDR1 is SEHNR, CDR2 FQNEAQ, per germline (reference sequence). V was clipped by 1 base and J by 7 bases; unmatched bases: 5. This chain's CDR3 is CASSLGQGAAEKLFF. As DNA, the CDR3 is TGTGCCAGCAGCTTAGGGCAGGGGGCTGCTGAAAAACTGTTTTTT.

The chain employs TRBV6-6 and TRBJ1-4; 8 nucleotides align to TRBD1. Germline V gene data show CDR1 as MNHNY and CDR2 as SVGAGI (reference sequence). V was pared by 1 base and J by 7 bases, with 5 bases of the junction left unmatched. There are 15 residues in the CDR3. This CDR3 reads CASSYLQGEGEKLFF. DNA of the CDR3: TGTGCCAGCAGTTACTTACAGGGGGAGGGTGAAAAACTGTTTTTT.